Listed below are T cell receptor beta chains from one sample, sequenced in a study of cytomegalovirus exposure and HLA in healthy donors. Assay: immunoSEQ multiplex PCR; the TCRdb copy retains only in-frame clones and omits some. The data contain 90,000 to 120,000 clones, 81% of them seen just once; the ten biggest clones take up around 2.4%. Sample: PBMCs. The source of these receptors is a man aged 30-40 years in good health and CMV-seronegative. The CDR3 runs from the conserved cysteine through the conserved F or W. The D gene is left open where the match is weak. Rows may omit the clone size; those that give it use once, few, many or a size class.

size: -
V: TRBV7-2
J: TRBJ2-2
D: -
CDR3: CASSLDWARPGELFF
DNA: TGTGCCAGCAGCTTAGATTGGGCGCGTCCCGGGGAGCTGTTTTTT

size: -
V: TRBV4-1
J: TRBJ2-7
D: TRBD2
CDR3: CASSLNQGLAVSYEQYF
DNA: TGCGCCAGCAGCCTCAACCAGGGCCTAGCGGTTTCCTACGAGCAGTACTTC

size: few
V: TRBV28
J: TRBJ1-5
D: TRBD1
CDR3: CASSHRGLSQPQHF
DNA: TGTGCCAGCAGTCACAGGGGTTTAAGTCAGCCCCAGCATTTT

size: -
V: TRBV6-4
J: TRBJ2-3
D: TRBD2
CDR3: CASSDSSAGGADTQYF
DNA: TGTGCCAGCAGTGACTCGTCAGCGGGAGGGGCAGATACGCAGTATTTT

size: -
V: TRBV2
J: TRBJ2-2
D: TRBD2
CDR3: CASSLLAGANTGELFF
DNA: TGTGCCAGCAGCTTACTAGCGGGGGCTAACACCGGGGAGCTGTTTTTT

size: -
V: TRBV28
J: TRBJ2-2
D: -
CDR3: CASSFGYTGELFF
DNA: TGTGCCAGCAGTTTCGGGTACACCGGGGAGCTGTTTTTT

size: few
V: TRBV9
J: TRBJ1-2
D: TRBD1
CDR3: CASSNRDRRSGYTF
DNA: TGTGCCAGCAGCAACCGGGACAGGAGATCTGGCTACACCTTC

size: -
V: TRBV5-1
J: TRBJ1-5
D: -
CDR3: CASSLEGRVNQPQHF
DNA: TGCGCCAGCAGCTTGGAGGGCAGGGTCAATCAGCCCCAGCATTTT

size: -
V: TRBV25-1
J: TRBJ2-7
D: -
CDR3: CASSEDGEAYEQYF
DNA: TGTGCCAGCAGTGAAGATGGAGAAGCCTACGAGCAGTACTTC

size: -
V: TRBV9
J: TRBJ2-1
D: TRBD2
CDR3: CASSAGTSGSDEQFF
DNA: TGTGCCAGCAGCGCCGGGACTAGCGGGAGTGATGAGCAGTTCTTC

size: -
V: TRBV11-2
J: TRBJ2-7
D: -
CDR3: CASSLEANVQAYEQYF
DNA: TGTGCCAGCAGCTTAGAAGCTAACGTCCAGGCCTACGAGCAGTACTTC

size: -
V: TRBV5-1
J: TRBJ2-1
D: TRBD2
CDR3: CASSLVAGANEQFF
DNA: TGCGCCAGCAGCTTGGTTGCGGGAGCGAATGAGCAGTTCTTC

size: -
V: TRBV9
J: TRBJ2-1
D: TRBD2
CDR3: CASSVSGGELNEQFF
DNA: TGTGCCAGCAGCGTTAGCGGGGGGGAACTTAATGAGCAGTTCTTC

size: -
V: TRBV7-8
J: TRBJ1-6
D: -
CDR3: CASSRPSPLEDSPLHF
DNA: TGTGCCAGCAGTCGCCCTTCCCCCCTGGAGGATTCACCCCTCCACTTT

size: -
V: TRBV9
J: TRBJ2-6
D: TRBD1
CDR3: CASSGNRGPPISGANVLTF
DNA: TGTGCCAGCAGCGGAAACAGGGGCCCTCCAATATCTGGGGCCAACGTCCTGACTTTC

size: -
V: TRBV27
J: TRBJ2-2
D: -
CDR3: CASGRDGDTGELFF
DNA: TGTGCCAGCGGCCGGGATGGAGACACCGGGGAGCTGTTTTTT

size: -
V: TRBV10-3
J: TRBJ2-7
D: TRBD1
CDR3: CAISDRDRTYEQYF
DNA: TGTGCCATCAGTGACCGGGACAGAACCTACGAGCAGTACTTC

size: -
V: TRBV5-4
J: TRBJ2-5
D: TRBD1
CDR3: CASSPRSGTGGRETQYF
DNA: TGTGCCAGCAGCCCTCGCTCCGGGACAGGGGGCCGGGAGACCCAGTACTTC

size: once
V: TRBV29-1
J: TRBJ1-2
D: -
CDR3: CSVERVNYGYTF
DNA: TGCAGCGTTGAGCGGGTGAACTATGGCTACACCTTC

size: -
V: TRBV11-2
J: TRBJ1-2
D: -
CDR3: CASSLDANYGYTF
DNA: TGTGCCAGCAGCTTAGACGCTAACTATGGCTACACCTTC

size: -
V: TRBV5-4
J: TRBJ2-7
D: TRBD1
CDR3: CASSLQGASQYF
DNA: TGTGCCAGCAGCTTACAGGGGGCTTCCCAGTACTTC

size: -
V: TRBV28
J: TRBJ2-5
D: -
CDR3: CASSPHRLATQYF
DNA: TGTGCCAGCAGCCCCCACCGACTCGCGACCCAGTACTTC

size: -
V: TRBV12-5
J: TRBJ1-2
D: -
CDR3: CASGYPGNYGYTF
DNA: TGTGCTAGTGGTTATCCGGGGAACTATGGCTACACCTTC

size: -
V: TRBV6-5
J: TRBJ2-1
D: TRBD1
CDR3: CASSWDRAYNEQFF
DNA: TGTGCCAGCAGTTGGGACAGAGCTTACAATGAGCAGTTCTTC

size: -
V: TRBV2
J: TRBJ2-5
D: TRBD2
CDR3: CASSDGLAGGLETQYF
DNA: TGTGCCAGCAGTGATGGTCTAGCGGGAGGTCTGGAGACCCAGTACTTC

size: -
V: TRBV5-1
J: TRBJ2-7
D: -
CDR3: CASSPGTGIYEQYF
DNA: TGCGCCAGCAGCCCAGGGACTGGGATATACGAGCAGTACTTC

size: -
V: TRBV6-4
J: TRBJ1-1
D: -
CDR3: CASSEFGGNTEAFF
DNA: TGTGCCAGCAGTGAGTTCGGGGGGAACACTGAAGCTTTCTTT

size: -
V: TRBV9
J: TRBJ2-7
D: -
CDR3: CASSSGDSHSHEQYF
DNA: TGTGCCAGCAGCTCGGGGGACAGTCATTCCCACGAGCAGTACTTC

size: -
V: TRBV29-1
J: TRBJ2-2
D: -
CDR3: CSGVIGGAGRVTGELFF
DNA: TGCAGCGGGGTGATCGGCGGGGCGGGCCGGGTCACCGGGGAGCTGTTTTTT

size: -
V: TRBV5-1
J: TRBJ1-1
D: -
CDR3: CASSPYDRNTEAFF
DNA: TGCGCCAGCAGCCCGTACGACAGAAACACTGAAGCTTTCTTT

size: -
V: TRBV6-5
J: TRBJ2-1
D: -
CDR3: CASSPLTRGDEQFF
DNA: TGTGCCAGCAGCCCACTTACTAGAGGCGATGAGCAGTTCTTC

size: -
V: TRBV15
J: TRBJ2-1
D: -
CDR3: CATSRDLAEQFF
DNA: TGTGCCACCAGCAGAGATCTGGCAGAGCAGTTCTTC

size: -
V: TRBV9
J: TRBJ2-1
D: TRBD2
CDR3: CASSVVEAGAYNEQFF
DNA: TGTGCCAGCAGCGTAGTGGAAGCGGGGGCCTACAATGAGCAGTTCTTC

size: -
V: TRBV29-1
J: TRBJ2-7
D: TRBD2
CDR3: CSVGGLANKARYEQYF
DNA: TGCAGCGTTGGAGGACTAGCGAATAAGGCTCGGTACGAGCAGTACTTC

size: once
V: TRBV6-6
J: TRBJ2-7
D: TRBD1
CDR3: CASSSPGQGGEQYF
DNA: TGTGCCAGCAGTTCCCCGGGACAGGGCGGCGAGCAGTACTTC

size: -
V: TRBV6-4
J: TRBJ2-3
D: -
CDR3: CASSDSSSTDTQYF
DNA: TGTGCCAGCAGTGACTCGAGCAGCACAGATACGCAGTATTTT

size: few
V: TRBV6-5
J: TRBJ1-1
D: -
CDR3: CASSFPERPAEAFF
DNA: TGTGCCAGCAGTTTCCCAGAGCGGCCCGCTGAAGCTTTCTTT

size: -
V: TRBV21-1
J: TRBJ1-1
D: -
CDR3: CASSKNQGETEAFF
DNA: TGTGCCAGCAGCAAGAATCAGGGGGAAACTGAAGCTTTCTTT

size: -
V: TRBV30
J: TRBJ2-2
D: TRBD2
CDR3: CAWSPSGLAGGGVTGELFF
DNA: TGTGCCTGGAGTCCCTCTGGACTAGCGGGAGGAGGGGTCACCGGGGAGCTGTTTTTT